The source of this TCR beta chain is a study of T-cell memory formation after mild COVID-19. In the study overall: The two donors had largely donor-specific TCR clusters.

Constant-segment primers served in 5'RACE that generated TCR alpha and TCR beta cDNA libraries bearing sample barcodes and UMIs. TCRdb fed the 5' RACE reads into MiXCR, producing one record per CDR3 protein. The table has about 270,000 distinct CDR3 sequences, 15% to 19% seen once. The table lists this clonotype with many counts. Its antigen is not identified. Regarding the study as a whole: Specificity for SARS-CoV-2 was not confirmed among the second-wave clones peaking on day 37. Researchers found some responding clones in pre-infection memory, a sign that cross-reactive memory joined.

The V end lost 2 bases, the J end lost 2 bases, and 17 bases lay between the germline ends. The germline V gene has CDR1 SGHTA and CDR2 FQGTGA. The CDR3 length is 17 residues. Sequencing input: PBMCs or a T cell subset sorted from them (not recorded which). The rearrangement links TRBV7-3 to TRBJ2-3; D could derive from TRBD1 or TRBD2 (6 bases each). This TCR came from an adult woman who had mild COVID-19 (a few samples of this study predate the infection). Cell type and time point are not known. CDR3 residues: CASSLLGPGAATDTQYF. The DNA for the CDR3 is TGTGCCAGCAGCTTACTTGGTCCGGGGGCCGCCACAGATACGCAGTATTTT.